A selection of T cell receptor beta chains follows, all from one sample in a study of cytomegalovirus exposure and HLA in healthy donors. The repertoire was sequenced with immunoSEQ multiplex PCR; TCRdb's copy has only in-frame clones and lacks some. The table records some 190,000 clones, over 70% of them present only once. Sample: PBMCs. These receptors were collected from a woman under 30 in good health and CMV-seronegative. The CDR3 runs from the conserved cysteine through the conserved F or W. A D gene is named only where the DNA matches it firmly. Not every row has a clone size; where given, it reads once, few, many or a size class.

D: -; V: TRBV5-4; J: TRBJ1-4; size: -; DNA: TGTGCCAGCAGCTCGGGGTTAACTAATGAAAAACTGTTCTTT; CDR3: CASSSGLTNEKLFF
D: TRBD1; V: TRBV28; J: TRBJ2-7; size: -; DNA: TGTGCCAGCGGAGACCTGGGACAGAAGGCCTACGAGCAGTACTTC; CDR3: CASGDLGQKAYEQYF
D: -; V: TRBV19; J: TRBJ1-2; size: -; DNA: TGTGCCAGTAGTATACCCGGGGGGCGAGACTATGGCTACACCTTC; CDR3: CASSIPGGRDYGYTF
D: -; V: TRBV4-1; J: TRBJ2-7; size: -; DNA: TGCGCCAGCAGCCAAGTACAGGGCTACGAGCAGTACTTC; CDR3: CASSQVQGYEQYF
D: TRBD1; V: TRBV28; J: TRBJ1-4; size: -; DNA: TGTGCCAGCAGAACCACAACAGGGGGCGCGGTTGAAAAACTGTTTTTT; CDR3: CASRTTTGGAVEKLFF
D: -; V: TRBV9; J: TRBJ2-3; size: -; DNA: TGTGCCAGCAGCGGACTAGTTCGGCCCCAGGGCACAGATACGCAGTATTTT; CDR3: CASSGLVRPQGTDTQYF
D: -; V: TRBV25-1; J: TRBJ1-6; size: -; DNA: TGTGCCAGCAGTGGACTGCTTTATAATTCACCCCTCCACTTT; CDR3: CASSGLLYNSPLHF
D: -; V: TRBV19; J: TRBJ1-2; size: -; DNA: TGTGCCAGTAGTATTGGTGGGGCCGCCTATGGCTACACCTTC; CDR3: CASSIGGAAYGYTF
D: -; V: TRBV6-1; J: TRBJ1-1; size: -; DNA: TGTGCCAGCAGTATGTCGGGACACATGAACACTGAAGCTTTCTTT; CDR3: CASSMSGHMNTEAFF
D: -; V: TRBV10-3; J: TRBJ1-2; size: -; DNA: TGTGCCATCAGTCAGGGAGGGGATACTTCTGGCTACACCTTC; CDR3: CAISQGGDTSGYTF
D: TRBD2; V: TRBV30; J: TRBJ2-1; size: -; DNA: TGTGCCTGGAGGGGACTAGCGCCCAGCTCCTACAATGAGCAGTTCTTC; CDR3: CAWRGLAPSSYNEQFF
D: -; V: TRBV5-3; J: TRBJ1-1; size: -; DNA: TGTGCCAGAAAGAGGTGTCGGACTGAAGCTTTCTTT; CDR3: CARKRCRTEAFF
D: -; V: TRBV6-1; J: TRBJ1-2; size: -; DNA: TGTGCCAGCAGTGAAGGCAGGGATTATGGCTACACCTTC; CDR3: CASSEGRDYGYTF
D: TRBD1; V: TRBV25-1; J: TRBJ2-3; size: -; DNA: TGTGCCAGCAGTAAGCAGGGGGCTACAGATACGCAGTATTTT; CDR3: CASSKQGATDTQYF
D: -; V: TRBV20-1; J: TRBJ2-7; size: once; DNA: TGCAGGGCGGAGGGATCCTACGAGCAGTACTTC; CDR3: CRAEGSYEQYF
D: -; V: TRBV30; J: TRBJ1-5; size: -; DNA: TGTGCCTGGAGTTCACAGGGAAATGGTCAGCCCCAGCATTTT; CDR3: CAWSSQGNGQPQHF
D: -; V: TRBV7-9; J: TRBJ1-5; size: few; DNA: TGTGCCAGCAGCTTAGTGGGGGGTTATAGCAATCAGCCCCAGCATTTT; CDR3: CASSLVGGYSNQPQHF
D: -; V: TRBV5-6; J: TRBJ2-7; size: -; DNA: TGTGCCAGCAGCTTGGGACTTCCATCGGGGCAGTACTTC; CDR3: CASSLGLPSGQYF
D: TRBD1; V: TRBV7-2; J: TRBJ1-5; size: -; DNA: TGTGCCAGCAGCTTACAGGGGGAAAGCAATCAGCCCCAGCATTTT; CDR3: CASSLQGESNQPQHF
D: TRBD1; V: TRBV27; J: TRBJ2-7; size: -; DNA: TGTGCCAGCAGTTTAGACAGGGGAGCCTACGAGCAGTACTTC; CDR3: CASSLDRGAYEQYF
D: -; V: TRBV6-5; J: TRBJ2-7; size: -; DNA: TGTGCCAGCAGTTCCGGGAAAGACGAGCAGTACTTC; CDR3: CASSSGKDEQYF
D: TRBD1; V: TRBV5-6; J: TRBJ2-1; size: -; DNA: TGTGCCAGCAGCGGGGACAGTGAGGGAGATGAGCAGTTCTTC; CDR3: CASSGDSEGDEQFF
D: -; V: TRBV7-3; J: TRBJ1-1; size: -; DNA: TGTGCCAGCAGACTTCAGGGCGGCACTGAAGCTTTCTTT; CDR3: CASRLQGGTEAFF
D: TRBD2; V: TRBV5-1; J: TRBJ2-3; size: -; DNA: TGCGCCAGCAGCTTATGGACTAGCGGGAGACTGACAGATACGCAGTATTTT; CDR3: CASSLWTSGRLTDTQYF
D: TRBD1; V: TRBV6-6; J: TRBJ1-2; size: -; DNA: TGTGCCAGCAGTTCTTGGACAGGGGGCCTTGGCTACACCTTC; CDR3: CASSSWTGGLGYTF
D: -; V: TRBV28; J: TRBJ1-5; size: -; DNA: TGTGCCAGCAGTAAGGGGACATTAGGTTCGGGTCAGCCCCAGCATTTT; CDR3: CASSKGTLGSGQPQHF
D: TRBD2; V: TRBV11-1; J: TRBJ2-2; size: -; DNA: TGTGCCAGCAGAGTACTAGCGGGAGCTGTCGGGGAGCTGTTTTTT; CDR3: CASRVLAGAVGELFF
D: TRBD2; V: TRBV7-3; J: TRBJ2-3; size: -; DNA: TGTGCCAGCAGCTTATTTGGTGGGGGGGTTGCAGATACGCAGTATTTT; CDR3: CASSLFGGGVADTQYF
D: TRBD1; V: TRBV18; J: TRBJ1-6; size: -; DNA: TGTGCCAGCTCACCACCGGGACAGGATTCACCCCTCCACTTT; CDR3: CASSPPGQDSPLHF